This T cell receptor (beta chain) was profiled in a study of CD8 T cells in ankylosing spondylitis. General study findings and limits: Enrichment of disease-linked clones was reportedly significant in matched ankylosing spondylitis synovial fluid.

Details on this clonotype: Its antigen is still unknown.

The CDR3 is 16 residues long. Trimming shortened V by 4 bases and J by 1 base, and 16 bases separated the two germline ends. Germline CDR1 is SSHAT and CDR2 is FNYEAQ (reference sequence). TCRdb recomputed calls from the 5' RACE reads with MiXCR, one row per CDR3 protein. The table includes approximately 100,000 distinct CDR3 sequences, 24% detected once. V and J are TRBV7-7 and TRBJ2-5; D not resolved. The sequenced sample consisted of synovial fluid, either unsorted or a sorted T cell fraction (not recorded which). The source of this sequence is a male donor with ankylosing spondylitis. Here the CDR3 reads CASSSGYQGIQETQYF. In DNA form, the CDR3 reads TGTGCCAGCAGCTCCGGCTACCAAGGGATCCAAGAGACCCAGTACTTC.